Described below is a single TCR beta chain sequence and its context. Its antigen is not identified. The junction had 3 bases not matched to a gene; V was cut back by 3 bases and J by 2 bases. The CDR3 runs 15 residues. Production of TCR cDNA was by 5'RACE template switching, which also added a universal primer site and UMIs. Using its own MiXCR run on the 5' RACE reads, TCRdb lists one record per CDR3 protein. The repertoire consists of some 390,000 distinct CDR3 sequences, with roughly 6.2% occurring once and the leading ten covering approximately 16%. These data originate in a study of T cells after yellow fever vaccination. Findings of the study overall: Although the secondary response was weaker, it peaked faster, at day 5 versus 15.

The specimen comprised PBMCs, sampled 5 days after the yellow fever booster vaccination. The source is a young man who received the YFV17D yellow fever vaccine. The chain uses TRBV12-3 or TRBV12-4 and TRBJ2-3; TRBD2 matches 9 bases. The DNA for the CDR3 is TGTGCCAGCAGTTTCGCTAGCGGGACCACAGATACGCAGTATTTT. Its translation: CASSFASGTTDTQYF.